The 19 T cell receptor beta chains in this list originate from one sample, sequenced in a study of human T cells and chemical hapten exposure. MiXCR was run by TCRdb on the RACE reads, yielding one entry per CDR3 protein. The sample holds around 99,000 distinct CDR3 sequences, around an eighth seen once. Time point described: patch test 1, 2 weeks after DPC sensitization. Treatment indicated: therapeutic diphenylcyclopropenone sensitization with weekly scalp DPC. Specimen: whole blood, collected in connection with sensitization to the hapten diphenylcyclopropenone (DPC). These receptors all come from a woman aged 40-49 years with alopecia areata. Some clones in this sample may be carry-over from other donors' samples.

In this sample, this clonotype turned up a few times. The chain carries TRBV6-5 and TRBJ2-5; 9 bases are shared with TRBD1. Germline lookup yields CDR1 MNHEY and CDR2 SVGAGI. CDR3 size: 13 residues. The V segment lost 7 bases and the J segment 2 bases; nucleotides outside the gene matches: 2. The CDR3 region has the DNA TGTGCCAGCAAGGGACAGGGACAAGAGACCCAGTACTTC. This translates into CASKGQGQETQYF.

The CDR3 DNA reads TGCAGCGTTTCGGACAGCAACACAGATACGCAGTATTTT. It is translated as CSVSDSNTDTQYF. The chain recombines TRBV29-1 with TRBJ2-3; a possible D gene is TRBD1 (6 bases). CDR1 SQVTM and CDR2 ANQGSEA come from the germline V gene. This CDR3 contains 13 residues. V was shortened by 5 bases and J by 2 bases, with 11 bases between the two germline ends.

In this sample, this clonotype turned up a few times. The chain links TRBV7-2 to TRBJ2-3, with D perhaps matching TRBD2 (6 bases). Germline V gives CDR1 SGHTA, CDR2 FQGNSA. V was trimmed by 5 bases and J by 3 bases, leaving 18 bases between them. The CDR3 runs 16 residues. As DNA, the CDR3 is TGTGCCAGCAGCCCCCCCAGTGGCGGGATAACAGATACGCAGTATTTT. Residues: CASSPPSGGITDTQYF.

V usage is TRBV6-5 and J usage is TRBJ2-7; 9 bases map to TRBD1. The junction had 8 bases not matched to a gene; V was cut back by 6 bases and J by 2 bases. CDR3 length equals 15 residues. Germline V gene lookup returns CDR1 MNHEY and CDR2 SVGAGI. CDR3 protein: CASSMTGTGPYEQYF. The CDR3 DNA reads TGTGCCAGCAGCATGACCGGGACAGGGCCCTACGAGCAGTACTTC.

This clonotype was counted at least ten times. This chain connects TRBV6-1 to TRBJ2-5, with TRBD1 matching 10 bases. This CDR3 contains 16 residues. Trimming removed 0 bases from V and 2 bases from J; junction bases left unmatched: 3. Germline V gene data show CDR1 as MNHNS and CDR2 as SASEGT. CDR3 loop: CASSEALGQGQETQYF. CDR3 DNA: TGTGCCAGCAGTGAAGCCCTGGGACAGGGGCAAGAGACCCAGTACTTC.

The chain has TRBV27 and TRBJ2-3; the D is unclear. CDR3 length equals 13 residues. CDR1 and CDR2 from the germline V gene are MNHEY and SMNVEV (reference sequence). V lost 2 bases, J lost 2 bases, and 5 bases lay in between. CDR3 loop: CASSLGDTDTQYF. The CDR3 DNA reads as TGTGCCAGCAGTTTAGGCGACACAGATACGCAGTATTTT.

This clonotype showed up many times. The chain is built from TRBV10-3 and TRBJ2-1, with D uncertain. The V end was cut by 0 bases, the J end by 2 bases, with 11 bases between. The CDR3 is 16 residues long. The V gene's germline CDR1 is ENHRY and CDR2 SYGVKD. The CDR3 loop reads CAISESVSATYNEQFF. CDR3 nucleotides: TGTGCCATCAGTGAGTCGGTGTCAGCGACCTACAATGAGCAGTTCTTC.

The chain joins TRBV13 to TRBJ1-1; maybe TRBD1 (6 bases). This CDR3 has 16 amino acids. V lost 6 bases to trimming and J lost 1 base, with 18 bases between them. Germline V CDR1 and CDR2: PRHDT, FYEKMQ (reference sequence). Here the CDR3 DNA reads TGTGCCAGCAGTCGTACAGGGTCATTCCAGAACACTGAAGCTTTCTTT. Residues: CASSRTGSFQNTEAFF.

The genes are TRBV11-2 and TRBJ2-7; no clear D. The CDR3 consists of 12 residues. Germline CDR1 is SGHAT and CDR2 is FQNNGV. Between the trimmed V and J ends, which lost 3 bases and 7 bases, there was a span of 10 bases. The DNA for the CDR3 is TGTGCCAGCAGCTTGCCTAGTGGGGAGCAGTACTTC. It specifies CASSLPSGEQYF.

The chain joins TRBV6-1 to TRBJ2-3; 8 nucleotides align to TRBD2. This CDR3 comprises 17 residues. Germline assignment: CDR1 MNHNS and CDR2 SASEGT. V was clipped by 5 bases and J by 3 bases; unmatched bases: 13. The DNA of the CDR3 is TGTGCCAGCAGTCTACGAGGAACGGGAGGGCCGACAGATACGCAGTATTTT. Protein sequence: CASSLRGTGGPTDTQYF.

The chain has TRBV7-2 and TRBJ2-2; tentatively, D is TRBD2 (5 bases). CDR3 length equals 15 residues. V lost 7 bases and J lost 1, with 13 bases in between. Germline CDR1 and CDR2: SGHTA and FQGNSA. CDR3 protein: CASTRPGVNTGELFF. For the CDR3, the DNA is TGTGCCAGCACCCGCCCCGGGGTGAACACCGGGGAGCTGTTTTTT.

The rearrangement joins TRBV5-5 to TRBJ1-4, with unresolved D. The V and J ends lost 4 bases and 3 bases respectively, with 13 bases between them. The CDR3 spans 15 residues. Germline assignment: CDR1 SGHKS and CDR2 YYEKEE (reference sequence). CDR3 sequence reads: CASSPGRTPNEKLFF. The DNA of the CDR3 is TGTGCCAGCAGCCCCGGACGGACCCCTAATGAAAAACTGTTTTTT.

In its sample, this clonotype was seen a few times. The chain employs TRBV29-1 and TRBJ2-7; no clear D gene. Deletions cut 5 bases from V and 2 bases from J, with 7 bases between. Looked up from germline, CDR1 is SQVTM and CDR2 is ANQGSEA. The CDR3 runs to 11 residues. CDR3 residues: CSVFEAYEQYF. CDR3 nucleotide sequence: TGCAGCGTTTTTGAAGCCTACGAGCAGTACTTC.

The CDR3 bases are TGTGCCAGCTCACCAGCCCGGGACCGTGAAGCTTTCTTT. Its protein product is CASSPARDREAFF. The chain is built from TRBV18 and TRBJ1-1; maybe TRBD1 (5 bases). Germline values: CDR1 KGHSH, CDR2 LQKENI. This CDR3 has 13 amino acids. V lost 2 bases and J lost 7, with 11 bases in between.

J is TRBJ1-5 and V is TRBV18; TRBD1 aligns across 7 bases. The ends lost 4 bases at V and 2 bases at J; junction bases unmatched: 8. CDR3 length equals 16 residues. Germline CDR1 is KGHSH and CDR2 is LQKENI. CDR3 sequence reads: CASSLRQGPGNQPQHF. For the CDR3, the DNA is TGTGCCAGCTCACTCAGACAGGGCCCCGGCAATCAGCCCCAGCATTTT.

This chain links TRBV28 with TRBJ1-2; 7 bases align to TRBD1. Germline trimming cut 6 bases from V and 2 bases from J; bases unmatched to any gene: 3. Germline CDR1 reads MDHEN; CDR2 reads SYDVKM. This CDR3 spans 13 amino acids. DNA of the CDR3: TGTGCCAGCAGGGTGGACAGGAACTATGGCTACACCTTC. Residues: CASRVDRNYGYTF.

This clonotype appeared many times. The CDR3 protein is CSVDGWQLSNTGELFF. Here the CDR3 DNA reads TGCAGCGTTGACGGCTGGCAGCTATCGAACACCGGGGAGCTGTTTTTT. The rearrangement uses TRBV29-1 and TRBJ2-2; D not certain. There are 16 residues in the CDR3. CDR1 and CDR2 from the germline V gene are SQVTM and ANQGSEA. V was cut by 3 bases and J by 0 bases, with 14 bases left in between.

This clonotype came up a few times. The chain links TRBV4-3 to TRBJ1-6; TRBD1 might be the D (5 bases). CDR1 and CDR2 (germline): LGHNA, YSLEER. The length of the CDR3 is 16 residues. V was pared by 1 base and J by 8 bases, with 15 bases between. The CDR3 sequence: CASSQAVRGVDSPLHF. The CDR3 DNA sequence: TGCGCCAGCAGCCAAGCCGTGAGGGGAGTGGATTCACCCCTCCACTTT.

V and J are TRBV29-1 and TRBJ2-3, with 11 bases identical to TRBD2. This CDR3 is 14 amino acids long. Germline V gene lookup returns CDR1 SQVTM and CDR2 ANQGSEA. The junction had 4 bases not matched to a gene; V was cut back by 6 bases and J by 2 bases. CDR3: CSVGTSGTTDTQYF. CDR3 in DNA: TGCAGCGTCGGGACTAGCGGAACCACAGATACGCAGTATTTT.